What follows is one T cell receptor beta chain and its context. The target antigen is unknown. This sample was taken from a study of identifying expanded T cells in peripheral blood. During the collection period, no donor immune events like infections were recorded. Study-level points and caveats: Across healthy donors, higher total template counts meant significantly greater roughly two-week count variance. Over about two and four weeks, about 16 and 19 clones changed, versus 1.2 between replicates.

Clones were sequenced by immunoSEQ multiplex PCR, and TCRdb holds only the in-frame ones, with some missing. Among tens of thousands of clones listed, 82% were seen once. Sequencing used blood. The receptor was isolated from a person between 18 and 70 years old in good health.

CDR3 sequence reads: CASSLVGLGAETQYF. The CDR3 nucleotides are TGCGCCAGCAGCTTGGTAGGACTGGGAGCGGAGACCCAGTACTTC. The chain is built from TRBV5-1 and TRBJ2-5, with D maybe TRBD2 (5 bases). Trimming stripped 0 bases from V and 5 bases from J, with 14 bases between. Germline CDR1 SGHRS, CDR2 YFSETQ. This CDR3 is built from 15 residues.